This T cell receptor beta chain originates from a study of T cell responses to AZD1222 COVID-19 vaccine. V lost 9 bases, J lost 3 bases, and 12 bases lay in between. The CDR3 consists of 12 residues. CDR1 is LNHDA and CDR2 is SQIVND in the germline V gene (reference sequence). Comment on this clone: Its cognate antigen is unknown.

Notes on the study in general: The study reported that nearly half of spike-specific TCRs target unmutated variant regions. Donors skewed white British and female; clonal diversity was possibly underestimated.

Assay: immunoSEQ multiplex PCR; the TCRdb copy retains only in-frame clones and omits some. The sample has 69,000 or so clones, more than 75% seen once. V is TRBV19 and J is TRBJ2-7; D possibly matches TRBD1 or TRBD2 (5 bases each). The receptor was derived from an adult who received the MenACWY meningococcal vaccine as a control. The input for sequencing was peripheral blood, taken 28 days after the second dose of the MenACWY control vaccine. The DNA of the CDR3 is TGTGCCAGCAGGGACGACTACTACGAGCAGTACTTC. Translated: CASRDDYYEQYF.